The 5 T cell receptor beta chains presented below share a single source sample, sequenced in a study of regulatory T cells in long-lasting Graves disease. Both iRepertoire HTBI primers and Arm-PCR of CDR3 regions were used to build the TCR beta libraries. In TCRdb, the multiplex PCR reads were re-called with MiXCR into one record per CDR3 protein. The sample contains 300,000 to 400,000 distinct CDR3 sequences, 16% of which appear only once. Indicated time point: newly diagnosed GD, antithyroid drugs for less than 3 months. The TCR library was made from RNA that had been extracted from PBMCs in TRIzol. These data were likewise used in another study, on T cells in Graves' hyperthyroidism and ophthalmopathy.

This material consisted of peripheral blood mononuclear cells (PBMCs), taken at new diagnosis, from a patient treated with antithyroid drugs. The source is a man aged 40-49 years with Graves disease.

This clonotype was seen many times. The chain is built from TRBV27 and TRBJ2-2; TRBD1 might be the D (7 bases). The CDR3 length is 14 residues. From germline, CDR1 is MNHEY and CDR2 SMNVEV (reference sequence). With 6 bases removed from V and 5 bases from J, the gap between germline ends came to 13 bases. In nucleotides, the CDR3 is TGTGCCAGCAGGGAGGGGGCAAGGACCGGGGAGCTGTTTTTT. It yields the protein CASREGARTGELFF.

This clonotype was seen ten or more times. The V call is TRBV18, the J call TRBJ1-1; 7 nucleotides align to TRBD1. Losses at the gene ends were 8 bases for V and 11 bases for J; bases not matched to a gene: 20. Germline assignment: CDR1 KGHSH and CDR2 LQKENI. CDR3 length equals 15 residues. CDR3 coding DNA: TGTGCCAGCATGAGATCCGGGACAGAGATCAATATGGCTTTCTTT. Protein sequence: CASMRSGTEINMAFF.

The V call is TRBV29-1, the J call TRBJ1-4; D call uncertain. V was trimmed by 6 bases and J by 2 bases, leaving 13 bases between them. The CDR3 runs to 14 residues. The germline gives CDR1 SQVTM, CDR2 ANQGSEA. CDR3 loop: CSVKQRATNEKLFF. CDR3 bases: TGCAGCGTGAAACAGCGCGCCACTAATGAAAAACTGTTTTTT.

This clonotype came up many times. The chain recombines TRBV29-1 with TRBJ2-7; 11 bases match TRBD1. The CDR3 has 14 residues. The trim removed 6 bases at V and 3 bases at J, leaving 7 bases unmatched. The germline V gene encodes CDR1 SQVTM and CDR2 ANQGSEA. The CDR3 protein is CSVQKGTGGYEQYF. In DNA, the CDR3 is TGCAGCGTCCAAAAAGGGACAGGGGGCTACGAGCAGTACTTC.

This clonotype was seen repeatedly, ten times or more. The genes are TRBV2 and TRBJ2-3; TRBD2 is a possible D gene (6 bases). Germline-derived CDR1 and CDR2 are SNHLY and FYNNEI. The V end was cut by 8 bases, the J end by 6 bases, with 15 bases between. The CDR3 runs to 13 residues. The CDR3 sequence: CASARPGGDTQYF. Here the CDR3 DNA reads TGTGCCAGCGCTCGTCCTGGGGGGGATACGCAGTATTTT.